This TCR beta chain is drawn from a study of T cells in Graves' hyperthyroidism and ophthalmopathy. The source material, RNA transcripts, was used to amplify TCR beta CDR3 regions. Using the HTBI primer set, a first-round RT-PCR was run on the TCR CDR3. TCRdb reanalysed the multiplex PCR reads using MiXCR and keeps one entry per CDR3 protein. The profile shows around 620,000 distinct CDR3 sequences, 12% to 15% of them singletons. This clonotype showed up just a few times. The germline gives CDR1 LNHDA, CDR2 SQIVND (reference sequence). The CDR3 has 16 amino acids. The J segment lost 0 bases and the V segment lost 10 bases, leaving 6 bases of the junction unmatched.

This TCR derives from a woman aged 18 to 35 with Graves' ophthalmopathy. The V gene is TRBV19, the J gene TRBJ2-1, with 13 bases fitting TRBD2. Sequences were obtained from blood. DNA for the CDR3: TGTGCCACCCGACTAGCGGGAGGCCTCTCCTACAATGAGCAGTTCTTC. Its translation is CATRLAGGLSYNEQFF.